The TCR beta chain under discussion was sequenced for a study of Graves' ophthalmopathy and Graves' hyperthyroidism. This clonotype was seen at least ten times. V was clipped by 8 bases and J by 3 bases; unmatched bases: 9. From germline, CDR1 is DFQATT and CDR2 SNEGSKA (reference sequence). The CDR3 has 15 amino acids. Amplification targeted the TCR beta CDR3 regions, with RNA transcripts as the source material. Second-round multiplex PCR came after first-round RT-PCR with HTBI primers. TCRdb re-called the multiplex PCR reads with MiXCR, one entry per CDR3 protein. The sample includes 300,000 to 400,000 distinct CDR3 sequences, 15% to 20% of them seen just once.

Sequencing was carried out using peripheral blood. This chain links TRBV20-1 with TRBJ2-1; 11 bases agree with TRBD2. This sequence originates from an adult man with Graves' ophthalmopathy. The DNA of the CDR3 is TGCAGTCTACCGACTAGCGGGATAGACTACAATGAGCAGTTCTTC. Amino acids: CSLPTSGIDYNEQFF.